The 23 T cell receptor beta chains below all came from one sample that was sequenced in a study of shared clonotypes between healthy human individuals. The data were produced by immunoSEQ multiplex PCR, yet TCRdb's version contains in-frame clones alone and is incomplete. The sample shows 2 million or so clones, approximately 94% of them seen only once. Terminally differentiated effector memory CD45RA+ cells were excluded from the naive CD8 cells, which were CD45RO-negative and positively selected for CCR7. The sample taken for sequencing was naive CD8+ T cells sorted from blood. The source of these receptors is a man between 18 and 29 years old in good health.

This sequence joins TRBV27 and TRBJ2-1; 13 bases align to TRBD2. The CDR3 consists of 18 residues. The V segment lost 6 bases and the J segment 5 bases; nucleotides outside the gene matches: 13. Per germline, CDR1 MNHEY and CDR2 SMNVEV (reference sequence). The CDR3 DNA reads as TGTGCCAGCAGCAAACTAGCGGGAGGGCCCTCGTCCCACAATGAGCAGTTCTTC. Protein product: CASSKLAGGPSSHNEQFF.

The gene calls are TRBV19 and TRBJ1-2; D remains unclear. CDR1 and CDR2 (germline): LNHDA, SQIVND (reference sequence). This CDR3 has 13 amino acids. V gave up 11 bases and J gave up 0 bases, with 13 bases separating them. This CDR3 reads CASRAGSNYGYTF. CDR3 sequence (DNA): TGTGCCTCAAGGGCTGGTTCTAACTATGGCTACACCTTC.

Details on this clone: The same CDR3 can be traced to other DNA sequences in this sample. The chain combines TRBV4-3 with TRBJ2-7; D unresolved. V was shortened by 0 bases and J by 4 bases, with 7 bases between the two germline ends. The CDR3 consists of 13 residues. CDR1 and CDR2 from the germline V gene are LGHNA and YSLEER. The CDR3 is CASSQELLYEQYF. The CDR3 DNA follows: TGCGCCAGCAGCCAAGAACTGCTGTACGAGCAGTACTTC.

The chain is built from TRBV6-1 and TRBJ2-7; perhaps D is TRBD1 or TRBD2 (5 bases each). V was trimmed by 3 bases and J by 7 bases, leaving 16 bases between them. This CDR3 contains 14 residues. Per germline, CDR1 MNHNS and CDR2 SASEGT. CDR3 in amino acids: CASSEAGSSGEQYF. The CDR3 DNA sequence: TGTGCCAGCAGTGAGGCAGGGAGTTCGGGGGAGCAGTACTTC.

V and J are TRBV6-1 and TRBJ1-2; D perhaps matches TRBD1 (5 bases). V was cut by 0 bases and J by 8 bases, with 19 bases left in between. The CDR3 runs 16 residues. Germline assignment: CDR1 MNHNS and CDR2 SASEGT. CDR3 protein: CASSEAGDEKRRGYTF. CDR3 DNA: TGTGCCAGCAGTGAAGCGGGGGATGAGAAGAGGCGAGGCTACACCTTC.

This chain connects TRBV7-9 to TRBJ2-7, with D tentatively TRBD1 or TRBD2 (5 bases each). CDR3 length: 15 amino acids. The V gene's germline CDR1 is SEHNR and CDR2 FQNEAQ (reference sequence). V lost 2 bases and J lost 2, with 13 bases in between. In nucleotides, the CDR3 is TGTGCCAGCAGCTTACCCAGCGAGGGGACCTACGAGCAGTACTTC. Its protein product is CASSLPSEGTYEQYF.

A single count supports this clone. The same CDR3 also results from other DNA sequences found in this sample. The chain joins TRBV4-1 to TRBJ1-1, with TRBD1 matching over 7 bases. After removal of 1 base from V and 4 bases from J, the junction contained 0 bases not matched to a gene. The V gene's germline CDR1 is MGHRA and CDR2 YSYEKL. The length of the CDR3 is 13 residues. The CDR3 region is CASSQGTGTEAFF. In DNA, the CDR3 is TGCGCCAGCAGCCAAGGGACAGGCACTGAAGCTTTCTTT.

V gene TRBV6-5 combines with J gene TRBJ1-1, with D perhaps TRBD1 (5 bases). Trimming left V 6 bases short and J 5 bases short, with 16 bases between. Looked up from germline, CDR1 is MNHEY and CDR2 is SVGAGI. CDR3 size: 14 residues. The CDR3 DNA reads TGTGCCAGCAGAGAACTCGAGACAGTGACTGAAGCTTTCTTT. Its translation is CASRELETVTEAFF.

The gene calls are TRBV7-9 and TRBJ2-2, with 13 bases aligning to TRBD2. The ends lost 5 bases at V and 7 bases at J; junction bases unmatched: 10. The germline V gene encodes CDR1 SEHNR and CDR2 FQNEAQ (reference sequence). The CDR3 contains 17 residues. DNA of the CDR3: TGTGCCAGCAGCCTGGGACTAGCGGGGATCTTTCTCGGGGAGCTGTTTTTT. This gives the protein CASSLGLAGIFLGELFF.

J is TRBJ1-1 and V is TRBV28; D is possibly TRBD1 (5 bases). The CDR3 contains 14 residues. The germline gives CDR1 MDHEN, CDR2 SYDVKM. V lost 6 bases to trimming and J lost 3 bases, with 14 bases between them. DNA of the CDR3: TGTGCCAGCAGCTTGTTGGGGGAGGACACTGAAGCTTTCTTT. Its protein is CASSLLGEDTEAFF.

Only a few counts were recorded for this clone. The chain uses TRBV6-5 and TRBJ2-3; weak D call: TRBD1 (6 bases). V gave up 2 bases and J gave up 2 bases, with 8 bases separating them. Germline CDR1 and CDR2: MNHEY and SVGAGI. The CDR3 has 14 amino acids. CDR3 DNA sequence: TGTGCCAGCAGTTACGGACAGTTCACAGATACGCAGTATTTT. It codes for CASSYGQFTDTQYF.

This clone has a handful of counts. The chain is built from TRBV27 and TRBJ1-2; D is perhaps TRBD1 (6 bases). This CDR3 comprises 16 residues. Germline V gene lookup returns CDR1 MNHEY and CDR2 SMNVEV (reference sequence). The V end lost 5 bases, the J end lost 2 bases, and 18 bases lay between the germline ends. CDR3 in DNA: TGTGCCAGCAGTCCCTCGGGGGGACACCTAAACTATGGCTACACCTTC. This translates into CASSPSGGHLNYGYTF.

The CDR3 loop reads CASSYPRAPSTEAFF. The CDR3 nucleotides are TGTGCCAGCAGTTACCCCCGGGCACCTAGTACTGAAGCTTTCTTT. The chain links TRBV6-5 to TRBJ1-1, with no clear D. Per the germline V gene, CDR1 is MNHEY and CDR2 is SVGAGI. V was cut by 2 bases and J by 5 bases, with 15 bases left in between. The CDR3 is made up of 15 amino acids.

The chain is built from TRBV11-2 and TRBJ2-3; possibly TRBD2 for D (6 bases). The CDR3 consists of 15 residues. V was trimmed by 5 bases and J by 3 bases, leaving 15 bases between them. CDR1 and CDR2 from the germline V gene are SGHAT and FQNNGV. The CDR3 coding sequence is TGTGCCAGCAGCATCGGGATAGCGGAGACAGATACGCAGTATTTT. It yields the protein CASSIGIAETDTQYF.

The gene calls are TRBV5-1 and TRBJ2-2; 9 bases fit TRBD2. Looked up from germline, CDR1 is SGHRS and CDR2 is YFSETQ. J gave up 3 bases and V 1 base, and 4 bases lay outside the gene matches. The CDR3 consists of 16 residues. CDR3 protein: CASSLMASGDTGELFF. The CDR3 DNA is TGCGCCAGCAGCTTGATGGCTAGCGGGGACACCGGGGAGCTGTTTTTT. The full variable domain, in which reference TRBV5-1 and TRBJ2-2 provide the parts outside the CDR3, is KAGVTQTPRYLIKTRGQQVTLSCSPISGHRSVSWYQQTPGQGLQFLFEYFSETQRNKGNFPGRFSGRQFSNSRSEMNVSTLELGDSALYLCASSLMASGDTGELFFGEGSRLTVL.

V is TRBV29-1 and J is TRBJ2-1, with unresolved D. Trimming removed 6 bases from V and 1 base from J, with 13 bases in between. Germline-derived CDR1 and CDR2 are SQVTM and ANQGSEA. The CDR3 runs 14 residues. CDR3: CSVELPKSYNEQFF. CDR3 coding DNA: TGCAGCGTCGAACTCCCAAAATCCTACAATGAGCAGTTCTTC.

About this clone itself: The same CDR3 is also encoded by other DNA sequences in this sample. The chain couples TRBV6-6 to TRBJ1-1; D is unresolved. CDR3 length: 13 amino acids. Germline V gene sequence: CDR1 MNHNY, CDR2 SVGAGI (reference sequence). The ends were cut back, 2 bases at V and 3 bases at J, with 7 bases in the middle. The DNA for the CDR3 is TGTGCCAGCAGTTACGCTGGGGACACTGAAGCTTTCTTT. Protein sequence: CASSYAGDTEAFF.

The chain carries TRBV5-1 and TRBJ2-1, with 7 bases aligning to TRBD1. Trimming removed 4 bases from V and 6 bases from J; junction bases left unmatched: 7. This CDR3 is built from 14 residues. Looked up from germline, CDR1 is SGHRS and CDR2 is YFSETQ. This CDR3 reads CASSLRQGPNEQFF. In DNA form, the CDR3 reads TGCGCCAGCAGCCTCCGACAGGGACCCAATGAGCAGTTCTTC. The complete variable domain, with remaining parts taken from reference TRBV5-1 and TRBJ2-1, reads KAGVTQTPRYLIKTRGQQVTLSCSPISGHRSVSWYQQTPGQGLQFLFEYFSETQRNKGNFPGRFSGRQFSNSRSEMNVSTLELGDSALYLCASSLRQGPNEQFFGPGTRLTVL.

V and J are TRBV5-6 and TRBJ2-6; D perhaps matches TRBD2 (5 bases). The CDR3 extends over 15 amino acids. V lost 2 bases, J lost 5 bases, and 11 bases lay in between. CDR1 and CDR2 from the germline V gene are SGHDT and YYEEEE. The CDR3 spells CASSLQGSRANVLTF. In DNA, the CDR3 is TGTGCCAGCAGCTTACAAGGGAGTAGGGCCAACGTCCTGACTTTC. Looking up the rest from reference TRBV5-6 and TRBJ2-6 gives the full variable domain: DAGVTQSPTHLIKTRGQQVTLRCSPKSGHDTVSWYQQALGQGPQFIFQYYEEEERQRGNFPDRFSGHQFPNYSSELNVNALLLGDSALYLCASSLQGSRANVLTFGAGSRLTVL.

The chain recombines TRBV7-8 with TRBJ1-6, with 8 bases fitting TRBD1. Trimming at V came to 5 bases and at J to 3 bases, leaving 6 bases not matched to a gene. The length of the CDR3 is 16 residues. The germline gives CDR1 SGHVS, CDR2 FQNEAQ. CDR3 residues: CASSETGGDYNSPLHF. CDR3 DNA sequence: TGTGCCAGCAGCGAAACAGGGGGTGACTATAATTCACCCCTCCACTTT.

The chain is built from TRBV30 and TRBJ2-3; D is perhaps TRBD1 (5 bases). The CDR3 has 14 amino acids. Germline CDR1 is GTSNPN and CDR2 is SVGIG (reference sequence). Trimming stripped 2 bases from V and 2 bases from J, with 11 bases between. The CDR3 spells CAWSRGHFTDTQYF. The DNA of the CDR3 is TGTGCCTGGAGTAGGGGCCACTTCACAGATACGCAGTATTTT.

The rearrangement links TRBV19 to TRBJ1-5, with TRBD1 as a possible D gene (6 bases). CDR3 length equals 15 residues. V gave up 2 bases and J gave up 4 bases, with 12 bases separating them. Germline V CDR1 and CDR2: LNHDA, SQIVND (reference sequence). CDR3 in DNA: TGTGCCAGTAGTATAACGCAGGGGAGGAATCAGCCCCAGCATTTT. Protein product: CASSITQGRNQPQHF.

Remarks on this clone: Different DNA sequences within this sample yield the same CDR3. The CDR3 is CAWSVSSGNTIYF. CDR3 coding DNA: TGTGCCTGGAGTGTAAGCTCTGGAAACACCATATATTTT. The chain is built from TRBV30 and TRBJ1-3; D remains unclear. The CDR3 sequence is 13 residues long. Germline V gene lookup returns CDR1 GTSNPN and CDR2 SVGIG (reference sequence). Trimming took 0 bases from V and 0 from J, leaving 3 bases between them.